The clone carrying this T cell receptor beta chain has only a few counts. As handled by the study authors: Amplification from reference gene primers served as the basis for estimated nucleated cell counts. Method: immunoSEQ multiplex PCR; TCRdb's copy keeps in-frame clones and lacks some. V, J and clone size reflect that table, while D and trimming were determined from the DNA. Of some 80,000 clones listed, around 85% were seen once; the top ten hold over 15%. This entry comes from a study of blood T cell repertoires in COVID-19. On the study more broadly: T cells, B-cell-depleted T cells, or PBMCs supplied cDNA or gDNA.

The CDR3 length is 14 residues. Trimming left V 4 bases short and J 1 base short, with 10 bases between. The germline V gene has CDR1 MNHNY and CDR2 SVGAGI (reference sequence). The sample taken for sequencing was peripheral blood. The genes are TRBV6-6 and TRBJ1-2; no clear D gene. This receptor was taken from an older man with active or convalescent COVID-19. The chain's CDR3 is CASSSLTFNYGYTF. CDR3 nucleotide sequence: TGTGCCAGCAGTTCCCTAACCTTTAACTATGGCTACACCTTC.